The 30 T cell receptor beta chains below come from one sample, sequenced in a study of cytomegalovirus exposure and HLA in healthy donors. Primers included in the PCR were 60 Vbeta and 13 Jbeta primers. The repertoire was sequenced with immunoSEQ multiplex PCR; TCRdb's copy has only in-frame clones and lacks some. The table records more than 65,000 clones, 65% to 70% of them present only once. Sequences were obtained from PBMCs. The receptors were sampled from a woman aged 50 to 60 in good health and CMV-seropositive.

The chain couples TRBV7-3 to TRBJ1-2, with 12 bases that match TRBD1. The junction had 3 bases not matched to a gene; V was cut back by 2 bases and J by 8 bases. The CDR3 consists of 14 residues. The germline gives CDR1 SGHTA, CDR2 FQGTGA. CDR3 loop: CASSLQGTGGGYTF. The DNA of the CDR3 is TGTGCCAGCAGCTTACAGGGGACAGGGGGCGGCTACACCTTC.

V gene TRBV5-1 combines with J gene TRBJ2-1, with 7 bases aligning to TRBD1. This CDR3 spans 16 amino acids. V was clipped by 0 bases and J by 5 bases; unmatched bases: 8. The germline CDR1 and CDR2 sequences are SGHRS and YFSETQ. As DNA, the CDR3 is TGCGCCAGCAGCTTGGGAATAACCGGGACAGACAATGAGCAGTTCTTC. It is translated as CASSLGITGTDNEQFF. Variable domain in full (rest from reference TRBV5-1 and TRBJ2-1): KAGVTQTPRYLIKTRGQQVTLSCSPISGHRSVSWYQQTPGQGLQFLFEYFSETQRNKGNFPGRFSGRQFSNSRSEMNVSTLELGDSALYLCASSLGITGTDNEQFFGPGTRLTVL.

This clone was detected only a few times. The chain carries TRBV7-9 and TRBJ2-2; weak D call: TRBD2 (7 bases). Between the trimmed V and J ends, which lost 5 bases and 3 bases, there was a span of 16 bases. The CDR3 extends over 16 amino acids. CDR1 and CDR2 (germline): SEHNR, FQNEAQ (reference sequence). CDR3: CASSSSGGLYTGELFF. CDR3 nucleotide sequence: TGTGCCAGCAGCAGCTCGGGGGGCCTGTACACCGGGGAGCTGTTTTTT.

The rearrangement links TRBV7-9 to TRBJ1-2; possibly TRBD1 for D (6 bases). CDR3 length equals 13 residues. Germline V gene lookup returns CDR1 SEHNR and CDR2 FQNEAQ (reference sequence). V was shortened by 8 bases and J by 6 bases, with 16 bases between the two germline ends. The CDR3 spells CASASGGRNGYTF. CDR3 in DNA: TGTGCCAGCGCCTCGGGGGGCCGGAATGGCTACACCTTC.

Here the CDR3 reads CASSPNIDSPLHF. CDR3 DNA sequence: TGTGCCAGCAGCCCCAACATCGATTCACCCCTCCACTTT. This rearrangement joins TRBV11-2 to TRBJ1-6; D is unclear. The length of the CDR3 is 13 residues. V dropped 5 bases and J dropped 8 bases, with 10 bases sitting between them. From germline, CDR1 is SGHAT and CDR2 FQNNGV.

This rearrangement joins TRBV4-2 to TRBJ2-3; 10 bases align to TRBD2. This CDR3 comprises 17 residues. Germline assignment: CDR1 LGHNA and CDR2 YNFKEQ. V lost 0 bases to trimming and J lost 8 bases; unmatched junction nucleotides: 11. The CDR3 here is CASSQDGASGGVTTQYF. For the CDR3, the DNA is TGTGCCAGCAGCCAAGATGGAGCGAGCGGGGGGGTTACTACGCAGTATTTT.

The V and J genes are TRBV7-9 and TRBJ2-5, with 8 bases fitting TRBD1. The DNA end is a closer match to TRBJ2-7, so the J assignment may be wrong. Germline CDR1 and CDR2: SEHNR and FQNEAQ (reference sequence). The CDR3 has 16 amino acids. The chain's CDR3 is CASSSTGTGFSYEQYF. The CDR3 nucleotides read TGTGCCAGCAGCTCGACCGGGACAGGTTTCTCCTACGAGCAGTACTTC.

This chain connects TRBV28 to TRBJ1-6, with D possibly matching TRBD1 (6 bases). Germline V CDR1 and CDR2: MDHEN, SYDVKM. V was clipped by 3 bases and J by 8 bases, with 11 bases between them. The CDR3 is 14 amino acids. The CDR3: CASSFMPGDSPLHF. Written as DNA, the CDR3 is TGTGCCAGCAGTTTCATGCCAGGGGATTCACCCCTCCACTTT.

The chain employs TRBV6-4 and TRBJ2-3; 11 nucleotides line up with TRBD1. This CDR3 region has 15 residues. Per the germline V gene, CDR1 is MRHNA and CDR2 is SNTAGT. The ends lost 5 bases at V and 5 bases at J; junction bases unmatched: 6. DNA for the CDR3: TGTGCCAGCAGTCAAGGGGGACAGGGGGGAGATACGCAGTATTTT. Translating gives CASSQGGQGGDTQYF.

This clone appeared a single time. This chain joins TRBV5-4 and TRBJ2-3, with D unresolved. Germline-derived CDR1 and CDR2 are SGHNT and YYREEE (reference sequence). The CDR3 loop spans 14 amino acids. The ends were cut back, 5 bases at V and 0 bases at J, with 10 bases in the middle. The CDR3: CASRRSSSTDTQYF. CDR3 DNA sequence: TGTGCCAGCAGGAGGAGCTCCAGCACAGATACGCAGTATTTT.

The V and J genes are TRBV5-1 and TRBJ1-3; 8 nucleotides line up with TRBD1. CDR1 is SGHRS, CDR2 YFSETQ, per germline. The CDR3 is 15 residues long. J gave up 8 bases and V 2 bases, and 9 bases lay outside the gene matches. The CDR3 DNA reads as TGCGCCAGCAGCTTTGGACAGGGAAACGGCGACACCATATATTTT. Translating gives CASSFGQGNGDTIYF.

This clone has just one count. The chain has TRBV5-8 and TRBJ1-2; TRBD1 agrees at 7 bases. Germline trimming cut 2 bases from V and 3 bases from J; bases unmatched to any gene: 4. The CDR3 has 14 amino acids. Germline assignment: CDR1 SGHTS and CDR2 YDEGEE. The CDR3 nucleotides read TGTGCCAGCAGCTTAACAGGGGATGACTATGGCTACACCTTC. Residues: CASSLTGDDYGYTF.

The rearrangement joins TRBV6-5 to TRBJ2-1; TRBD1 matches 10 bases. The CDR3 has 15 amino acids. Germline-derived CDR1 and CDR2 are MNHEY and SVGAGI. J was trimmed by 7 bases and V by 4 bases; bases with no gene match: 7. CDR3 region: CASSSGGQGRNEQFF. The DNA for the CDR3 is TGTGCCAGCAGTTCAGGGGGACAGGGGAGGAATGAGCAGTTCTTC.

The chain uses TRBV4-2 and TRBJ2-1; D gene uncertain. The V gene lost 4 bases and the J gene lost 6 bases, with 13 bases spanning the gap. This CDR3 contains 14 residues. The V gene's germline CDR1 is LGHNA and CDR2 YNFKEQ. The CDR3 sequence is CASSPRILSNEQFF. The CDR3, as DNA: TGTGCCAGCAGCCCCCGTATTCTTTCCAATGAGCAGTTCTTC.

The chain carries TRBV11-3 and TRBJ2-1; 8 bases line up with TRBD1. The ends lost 5 bases at V and 6 bases at J; junction bases unmatched: 9. The CDR3 sequence is 15 residues long. CDR1 SGHNT and CDR2 YENEEA come from the germline V gene. CDR3: CASSHGQGEVNEQFF. The DNA for the CDR3 is TGTGCCAGCAGCCACGGACAGGGAGAGGTCAATGAGCAGTTCTTC. The complete variable domain, with remaining parts taken from reference TRBV11-3 and TRBJ2-1, reads EAGVVQSPRYKIIEKKQPVAFWCNPISGHNTLYWYLQNLGQGPELLIRYENEEAVDDSQLPKDRFSAERLKGVDSTLKIQPAELGDSAVYLCASSHGQGEVNEQFFGPGTRLTVL.

This chain joins TRBV5-4 and TRBJ2-5; 8 bases line up with TRBD2. The CDR3 has 16 amino acids. V trimming: 0 bases; J trimming: 5 bases; junction bases outside the gene matches: 9. From germline, CDR1 is SGHNT and CDR2 YYREEE (reference sequence). DNA of the CDR3: TGTGCCAGCAGCTTGGAGTTAGCGGGGAGTCTGGAGACCCAGTACTTC. Its translation: CASSLELAGSLETQYF. The full variable domain, completed using reference TRBV5-4 and TRBJ2-5, is ETGVTQSPTHLIKTRGQQVTLRCSSQSGHNTVSWYQQALGQGPQFIFQYYREEENGRGNFPPRFSGLQFPNYSSELNVNALELDDSALYLCASSLELAGSLETQYFGPGTRLLVL.

V and J are TRBV2 and TRBJ1-1; tentatively, D is TRBD1 (5 bases). V was clipped by 6 bases and J by 4 bases, with 9 bases between them. CDR3 size: 12 residues. Germline V gives CDR1 SNHLY, CDR2 FYNNEI. CDR3 sequence (DNA): TGTGCCAGCAGGGGGCAGGGCACTGAAGCTTTCTTT. It yields the protein CASRGQGTEAFF.

This clone has more than one count but fewer than ten. V is TRBV30 and J is TRBJ2-1; TRBD2 is a possible D gene (6 bases). CDR3 length: 14 residues. V gave up 3 bases and J gave up 6 bases, with 15 bases separating them. The germline V gene has CDR1 GTSNPN and CDR2 SVGIG (reference sequence). The CDR3: CAWREIYGGNEQFF. CDR3 coding DNA: TGTGCCTGGAGAGAGATATACGGGGGCAATGAGCAGTTCTTC.

Here the CDR3 reads CASTNRGQNTIYF. The CDR3 region has the DNA TGTGCCAGCACGAACAGGGGGCAAAACACCATATATTTT. The V and J genes are TRBV6-1 and TRBJ1-3, with 9 bases identical to TRBD1. This CDR3 has 13 residues. Germline V gene sequence: CDR1 MNHNS, CDR2 SASEGT. V lost 7 bases to trimming and J lost 6 bases; unmatched junction nucleotides: 4.

The CDR3 sequence: CASSPGPGARDGYTF. For the CDR3, the DNA is TGTGCCAGCTCCCCTGGGCCAGGGGCCAGGGATGGCTACACCTTC. The chain has TRBV18 and TRBJ1-2, with D perhaps TRBD1 (6 bases). The CDR3 length is 15 residues. The germline V gene encodes CDR1 KGHSH and CDR2 LQKENI. With 6 bases removed from V and 6 bases from J, the gap between germline ends came to 20 bases.

V gene TRBV10-3 combines with J gene TRBJ1-3, with 7 nucleotides matching TRBD1. Trimming cost V 11 bases and J 0 bases; bases outside gene matches: 7. Germline CDR1 ENHRY, CDR2 SYGVKD. The CDR3 runs 14 residues. The CDR3 loop reads CAVSGTDSGNTIYF. CDR3 DNA: TGTGCCGTTTCCGGGACAGACTCTGGAAACACCATATATTTT.

The chain is built from TRBV6-6 and TRBJ2-3; tentative D call: TRBD2 (6 bases). Looked up from germline, CDR1 is MNHNY and CDR2 is SVGAGI (reference sequence). V was clipped by 6 bases and J by 0 bases, with 13 bases between them. CDR3 size: 15 residues. The CDR3 coding sequence is TGTGCCAGCAGGGACTCGGGAGCTAGCACAGATACGCAGTATTTT. This codes for CASRDSGASTDTQYF.

The V and J genes are TRBV6-1 and TRBJ1-1; possible D gene TRBD1, 6 bases. Germline CDR1 reads MNHNS; CDR2 reads SASEGT. The CDR3 is made up of 14 amino acids. Trimming stripped 4 bases from V and 1 base from J, with 10 bases between. In DNA form, the CDR3 reads TGTGCCAGCAGTGGACAGGTCCAGAACACTGAAGCTTTCTTT. It specifies CASSGQVQNTEAFF.

The chain couples TRBV12-5 to TRBJ2-7; 7 bases are a match to TRBD1. CDR1 is LGHNT and CDR2 is FRNRAP in the germline V gene. The junction had 10 bases not matched to a gene; V was cut back by 5 bases and J by 6 bases. The CDR3 totals 14 residues. CDR3 in amino acids: CASGLHRQGTEQYV. CDR3 in DNA: TGTGCTAGTGGTCTCCACCGACAGGGAACCGAGCAGTACGTC.

The V call is TRBV5-6, the J call TRBJ2-7; 7 bases line up with TRBD2. Per germline, CDR1 SGHDT and CDR2 YYEEEE. V lost 1 base, J lost 0 bases, and 7 bases stayed unmatched. The CDR3 is made up of 16 amino acids. In nucleotides, the CDR3 is TGTGCCAGCAGCTTGTTTTGGCGGGGGATCTCCTACGAGCAGTACGTC. It encodes CASSLFWRGISYEQYV.

The chain links TRBV6-1 to TRBJ1-1; D call uncertain. Trimming took off 4 bases at V and 1 base at J, with 7 bases between the two ends. The CDR3 extends over 13 amino acids. CDR1 is MNHNS, CDR2 SASEGT, per germline. CDR3 nucleotide sequence: TGTGCCAGCAGTGTGGAGGAGAACACTGAAGCTTTCTTT. This sequence encodes CASSVEENTEAFF.

The J gene is TRBJ2-3, the V gene TRBV6-4; TRBD2 matches at 14 bases. CDR3 size: 17 residues. CDR1 and CDR2 from the germline V gene are MRHNA and SNTAGT. V dropped 0 bases and J dropped 1; count of bases not matched to a gene: 0. Here the CDR3 reads CASSDSTSGGGTDTQYF. DNA of the CDR3: TGTGCCAGCAGTGACTCGACTAGCGGGGGGGGCACAGATACGCAGTATTTT.

The rearrangement links TRBV5-5 to TRBJ1-2; 7 bases are a match to TRBD1. Germline values: CDR1 SGHKS, CDR2 YYEKEE (reference sequence). V shed 4 bases and J 6 bases; nucleotides not matched to a gene: 9. The CDR3 runs 14 residues. CDR3 DNA: TGTGCCAGCAGCCGTGCCCCAGGGGGAGATGGCTACACCTTC. This encodes CASSRAPGGDGYTF.

This chain joins TRBV15 and TRBJ1-1, with D maybe TRBD1 (6 bases). V lost 1 base, J lost 1 base, and 10 bases lay in between. Germline lookup yields CDR1 LNHNV and CDR2 YYDKDF (reference sequence). CDR3 length: 15 residues. CDR3 nucleotide sequence: TGTGCCACCAGCAGAGCGACAGGTACGAACACTGAAGCTTTCTTT. Translated, it gives CATSRATGTNTEAFF.

The CDR3 coding sequence is TGTGCTAGTGCGAACAGCCAGGGGATGCGCAATCAGCCCCAGCATTTT. Residues: CASANSQGMRNQPQHF. The chain joins TRBV12-5 to TRBJ1-5; a weak D match, TRBD1 (6 bases). CDR3 length: 16 amino acids. The ends were cut back, 7 bases at V and 2 bases at J, with 18 bases in the middle. The germline V gene has CDR1 LGHNT and CDR2 FRNRAP.